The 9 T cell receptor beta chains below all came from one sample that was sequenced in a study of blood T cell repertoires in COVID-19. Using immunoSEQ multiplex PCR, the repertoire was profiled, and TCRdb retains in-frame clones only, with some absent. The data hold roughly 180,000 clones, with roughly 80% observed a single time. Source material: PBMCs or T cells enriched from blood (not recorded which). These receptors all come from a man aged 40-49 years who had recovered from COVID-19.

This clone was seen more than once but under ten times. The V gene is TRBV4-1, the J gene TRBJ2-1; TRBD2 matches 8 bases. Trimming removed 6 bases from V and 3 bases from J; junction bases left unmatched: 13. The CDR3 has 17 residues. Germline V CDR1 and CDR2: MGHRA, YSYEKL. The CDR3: CASRLQAGTSLYNEQFF. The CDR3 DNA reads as TGCGCCAGCAGACTACAGGCCGGGACTAGTCTCTACAATGAGCAGTTCTTC.

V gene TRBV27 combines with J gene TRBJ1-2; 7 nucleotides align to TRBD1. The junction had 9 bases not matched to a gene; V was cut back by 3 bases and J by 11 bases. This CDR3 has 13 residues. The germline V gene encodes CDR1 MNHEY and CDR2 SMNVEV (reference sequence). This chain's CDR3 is CASSFADRAGYTF. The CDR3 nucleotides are TGTGCCAGCAGTTTCGCCGACAGGGCGGGTTACACCTTC.

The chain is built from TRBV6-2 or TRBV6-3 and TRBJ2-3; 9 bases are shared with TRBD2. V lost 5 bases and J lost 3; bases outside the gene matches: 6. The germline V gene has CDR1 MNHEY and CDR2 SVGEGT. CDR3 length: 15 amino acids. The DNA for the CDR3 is TGTGCCAGCAGTCCCCGGACTAGCGAAACAGATACGCAGTATTTT. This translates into CASSPRTSETDTQYF.

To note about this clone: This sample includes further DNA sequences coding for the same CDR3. CDR3 sequence reads: CASSPPVSGQETQYF. The DNA of the CDR3 is TGTGCCAGCTCACCACCGGTCAGCGGACAAGAGACCCAGTACTTC. This chain uses TRBV18 with TRBJ2-5; weak D call: TRBD2 (5 bases). V was cut by 0 bases and J by 2 bases, with 10 bases left in between. The CDR3 is 15 amino acids. From germline, CDR1 is KGHSH and CDR2 LQKENI. Using reference TRBV18 and TRBJ2-5 for the parts outside the CDR3, the full variable domain is NAGVMQNPRHLVRRRGQEARLRCSPMKGHSHVYWYRQLPEEGLKFMVYLQKENIIDESGMPKERFSAEFPKEGPSILRIQQVVRGDSAAYFCASSPPVSGQETQYFGPGTRLLVL.

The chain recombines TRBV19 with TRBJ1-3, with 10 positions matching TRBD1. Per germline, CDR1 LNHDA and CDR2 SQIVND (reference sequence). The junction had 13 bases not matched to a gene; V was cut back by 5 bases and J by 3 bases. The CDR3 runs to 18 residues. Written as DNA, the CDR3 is TGTGCCAGTAGTCCCCACCTTGGGACAGGGGAAGGTGGAAACACCATATATTTT. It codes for CASSPHLGTGEGGNTIYF.

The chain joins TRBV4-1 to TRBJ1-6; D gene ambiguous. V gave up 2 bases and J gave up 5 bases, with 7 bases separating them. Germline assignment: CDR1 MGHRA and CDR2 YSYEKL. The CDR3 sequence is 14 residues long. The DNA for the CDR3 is TGCGCCAGCAGCCAATCGAGAGATAATTCACCCCTCCACTTT. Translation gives CASSQSRDNSPLHF.

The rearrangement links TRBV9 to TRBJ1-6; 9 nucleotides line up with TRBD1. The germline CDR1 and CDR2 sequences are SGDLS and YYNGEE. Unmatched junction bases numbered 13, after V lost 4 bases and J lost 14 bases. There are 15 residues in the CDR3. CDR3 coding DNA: TGTGCCAGCAGCCCACGGGACAGGGAGCCCTTCACCCTCCACTTT. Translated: CASSPRDREPFTLHF. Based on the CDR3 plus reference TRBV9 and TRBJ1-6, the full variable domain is DSGVTQTPKHLITATGQRVTLRCSPRSGDLSVYWYQQSLDQGLQFLIQYYNGEERAKGNILERFSAQQFPDLHSELNLSSLELGDSALYFCASSPRDREPFTLHFGNGTRLTVT.

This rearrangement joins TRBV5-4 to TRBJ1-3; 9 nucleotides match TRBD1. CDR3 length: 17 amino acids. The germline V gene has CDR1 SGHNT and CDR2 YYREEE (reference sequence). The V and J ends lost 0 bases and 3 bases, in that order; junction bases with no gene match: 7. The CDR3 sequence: CASSLDAQGAGGNTIYF. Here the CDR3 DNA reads TGTGCCAGCAGCTTGGACGCACAGGGGGCTGGTGGAAACACCATATATTTT.

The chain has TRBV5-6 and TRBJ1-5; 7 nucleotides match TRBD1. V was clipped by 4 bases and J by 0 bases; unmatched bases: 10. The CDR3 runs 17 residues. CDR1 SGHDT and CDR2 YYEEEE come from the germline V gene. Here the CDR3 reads CASSRFTGTDSNQPQHF. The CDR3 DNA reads TGTGCCAGCAGCCGATTTACCGGGACAGATAGCAATCAGCCCCAGCATTTT.